Following are 28 T cell receptor beta chains from one sample sequenced in a study of blood T cell repertoires in COVID-19. Clones were read by immunoSEQ multiplex PCR, and TCRdb kept only the in-frame ones, dropping some. The data contain under 200,000 clones, roughly four fifths of them singletons. The sequencing sample was made of peripheral blood. Receptors were obtained from a woman in her twenties or thirties with acute or convalescent COVID-19.

The rearrangement links TRBV11-3 to TRBJ2-1; 7 bases line up with TRBD2. This CDR3 is built from 17 residues. Germline assignment: CDR1 SGHNT and CDR2 YENEEA. The ends lost 2 bases at V and 0 bases at J; junction bases unmatched: 7. The CDR3 spells CASSLNVGGGSYNEQFF. The DNA for the CDR3 is TGTGCCAGCAGCTTAAATGTGGGCGGGGGCTCCTACAATGAGCAGTTCTTC.

The rearrangement joins TRBV11-3 to TRBJ2-5, with 7 positions matching TRBD1. The CDR3 covers 14 residues. Germline V gene lookup returns CDR1 SGHNT and CDR2 YENEEA. V shed 5 bases and J 0 bases; nucleotides not matched to a gene: 3. This chain's CDR3 is CASSTGQDQETQYF. DNA of the CDR3: TGTGCCAGCAGCACAGGACAGGACCAAGAGACCCAGTACTTC.

Only a few counts were recorded for this clone. The chain employs TRBV4-3 and TRBJ2-7; 8 nucleotides match TRBD2. The CDR3 sequence is 16 residues long. The V gene's germline CDR1 is LGHNA and CDR2 YSLEER. V gave up 1 base and J gave up 1 base; unmatched junction bases: 6. The DNA of the CDR3 is TGCGCCAGCAGCCAAGCGGGGGGGGATAGTTCCTACGAGCAGTACTTC. Translated: CASSQAGGDSSYEQYF.

V and J are TRBV5-4 and TRBJ1-2; 9 bases agree with TRBD1. The CDR3 covers 15 residues. J gave up 4 bases and V 2 bases, and 6 bases lay outside the gene matches. The germline CDR1 and CDR2 sequences are SGHNT and YYREEE (reference sequence). The CDR3 here is CASSFEGTGTYGYTF. The CDR3 DNA reads TGTGCCAGCAGCTTCGAGGGGACAGGGACCTATGGCTACACCTTC.

The J gene is TRBJ2-5, the V gene TRBV7-9; 14 bases are a match to TRBD2. The ends lost 2 bases at V and 0 bases at J; junction bases unmatched: 8. CDR1 is SEHNR, CDR2 FQNEAQ, per germline (reference sequence). The CDR3 length is 19 residues. The chain's CDR3 is CASSLSLGLAGEDQETQYF. CDR3 bases: TGTGCCAGCAGCTTAAGTTTGGGACTAGCGGGGGAGGACCAAGAGACCCAGTACTTC.

The rearrangement links TRBV3-1 (or the pseudogene TRBV3-2) to TRBJ2-7; the match to TRBD2 covers 13 bases. V lost 0 bases, J lost 2 bases, and 4 bases stayed unmatched. CDR1 and CDR2 (germline): LGHDT, YNNKEL (reference sequence). CDR3 length: 17 amino acids. The CDR3 region is CASSQDSGTSGAYEQYF. In DNA, the CDR3 is TGTGCCAGCAGCCAAGATAGTGGGACTAGCGGGGCCTACGAGCAGTACTTC.

The chain has TRBV7-9 and TRBJ1-2; TRBD1 matches 7 bases. V dropped 3 bases and J dropped 3; count of bases not matched to a gene: 4. Germline CDR1 and CDR2: SEHNR and FQNEAQ (reference sequence). The CDR3 consists of 14 residues. CDR3 sequence: CASSLNTGDYGYTF. The CDR3, as DNA: TGTGCCAGCAGCTTGAATACAGGGGACTATGGCTACACCTTC.

V usage is TRBV5-1 and J usage is TRBJ1-2, with TRBD1 matching over 9 bases. Trimming cost V 5 bases and J 8 bases; bases outside gene matches: 7. This CDR3 contains 13 residues. Germline loops: CDR1 SGHRS, CDR2 YFSETQ. The CDR3 DNA follows: TGCGCCAGCAGTCAACAGGGGGCTAAAGGCTACACCTTC. Translated, it gives CASSQQGAKGYTF.

This chain links TRBV19 with TRBJ1-4; 7 bases match TRBD1. The CDR3 covers 15 residues. Germline assignment: CDR1 LNHDA and CDR2 SQIVND (reference sequence). V gave up 6 bases and J gave up 4 bases; unmatched junction bases: 8. DNA for the CDR3: TGTGCCAGTAGCAGGGCCGGGACAGTTAATGAAAAACTGTTTTTT. Translated: CASSRAGTVNEKLFF.

This CDR3 is CASSTSGTFRGTQYF. The CDR3, as DNA: TGTGCCAGCAGTACTAGCGGGACGTTTCGGGGTACGCAGTATTTT. The V gene is TRBV27, the J gene TRBJ2-3; 10 bases are shared with TRBD2. The CDR3 has 15 amino acids. Germline V gene lookup returns CDR1 MNHEY and CDR2 SMNVEV (reference sequence). The ends lost 5 bases at V and 8 bases at J; junction bases unmatched: 10.

The chain is built from TRBV27 and TRBJ2-6; D may be TRBD2 (7 bases). Trimming cost V 7 bases and J 3 bases, with 22 bases left between them. The CDR3 has 18 residues. Germline CDR1 MNHEY, CDR2 SMNVEV (reference sequence). CDR3: CASTSWGGRRFGANVLTF. In DNA form, the CDR3 reads TGTGCCAGCACCTCTTGGGGGGGGCGGAGGTTTGGGGCCAACGTCCTGACTTTC.

There are a few counts of this clone. This chain uses TRBV11-2 with TRBJ2-5; TRBD2 agrees at 8 bases. The CDR3 has 16 residues. With V trimmed by 5 bases and J by 4 bases, 12 bases remained unmatched. The germline V gene has CDR1 SGHAT and CDR2 FQNNGV. DNA of the CDR3: TGTGCCAGCAGCCGTAGAGCGGGAGCGGGCGGAGAGACCCAGTACTTC. It encodes CASSRRAGAGGETQYF.

This clone is a singleton in its sample. The CDR3 spells CASSLRARGSYGYTF. CDR3 nucleotide sequence: TGTGCCAGCAGTTTGAGGGCCAGGGGAAGCTATGGCTACACCTTC. The J gene is TRBJ1-2, the V gene TRBV28, with a weak D call TRBD1 (6 bases). The V gene lost 3 bases and the J gene lost 4 bases, with 15 bases spanning the gap. The germline V gene encodes CDR1 MDHEN and CDR2 SYDVKM. The CDR3 loop spans 15 amino acids.

In this sample, this clone turned up once. The chain combines TRBV7-8 with TRBJ1-2; TRBD1 aligns across 8 bases. The trim removed 6 bases at V and 8 bases at J, leaving 11 bases unmatched. Germline V gives CDR1 SGHVS, CDR2 FQNEAQ. This CDR3 region has 14 residues. In nucleotides, the CDR3 is TGTGCCAGCAGTTGGACCGACAGGGGATACGGCTACACCTTC. It is translated as CASSWTDRGYGYTF.

The rearrangement joins TRBV5-1 to TRBJ2-7, with D maybe TRBD2 (6 bases). Germline CDR1 is SGHRS and CDR2 is YFSETQ. This CDR3 spans 14 amino acids. The germline V and J ends were trimmed by 5 bases and 5 bases, with 17 bases remaining between them. This CDR3 reads CASSQSIGGNEQYF. The CDR3 DNA reads as TGCGCCAGCAGTCAGAGCATCGGGGGTAACGAGCAGTACTTC.

This chain connects TRBV6-2 or TRBV6-3 to TRBJ2-2; D is unclear. The germline V and J ends were trimmed by 2 bases and 8 bases, with 9 bases remaining between them. The CDR3 runs to 13 residues. Per the germline V gene, CDR1 is MNHEY and CDR2 is SVGEGT. CDR3 region: CASSYGLRGELFF. The CDR3 region has the DNA TGTGCCAGCAGTTACGGGCTAAGGGGGGAGCTGTTTTTT.

There are a few counts of this clone. This rearrangement joins TRBV7-3 to TRBJ1-3; a possible D gene is TRBD1 (6 bases). In germline, CDR1 is SGHTA, CDR2 FQGTGA. There are 17 residues in the CDR3. Trimming took off 4 bases at V and 0 bases at J, with 16 bases between the two ends. The CDR3 region is CASSSPRRDISGNTIYF. The CDR3 coding sequence is TGTGCCAGCAGCTCGCCCCGCCGGGACATCTCTGGAAACACCATATATTTT.

The V call is TRBV24-1, the J call TRBJ1-5; D is unresolved. The CDR3 spans 12 residues. CDR1 is KGHDR and CDR2 is SFDVKD in the germline V gene. With 3 bases removed from V and 4 bases from J, the gap between germline ends came to 3 bases. The CDR3 nucleotides are TGTGCCACCAGTGATCCAAATCAGCCCCAGCATTTT. Amino acids: CATSDPNQPQHF.

The gene calls are TRBV24-1 and TRBJ1-2; D not certain. There are 12 residues in the CDR3. Germline V CDR1 and CDR2: KGHDR, SFDVKD. V lost 4 bases and J lost 8, with 10 bases in between. The CDR3, as DNA: TGTGCCACCAGTGACCCAGATTGGGGCTACACCTTC. Its protein product is CATSDPDWGYTF.

In this sample, this clone turned up a few times. The chain has TRBV29-1 and TRBJ1-2, with TRBD1 matching over 8 bases. CDR3 size: 12 residues. The V gene's germline CDR1 is SQVTM and CDR2 ANQGSEA. The J segment lost 8 bases and the V segment lost 5 bases, leaving 7 bases of the junction unmatched. The CDR3 here is CSVWTGNGGYTF. Written as DNA, the CDR3 is TGCAGCGTTTGGACAGGGAATGGAGGCTACACCTTC.

The V gene is TRBV5-1, the J gene TRBJ2-3; 11 nucleotides line up with TRBD2. This CDR3 is built from 18 residues. With 4 bases clipped from V and 4 bases from J, the junction kept 14 bases outside the gene matches. Germline V gene sequence: CDR1 SGHRS, CDR2 YFSETQ. As DNA, the CDR3 is TGCGCCAGCAGCCTAGTGGCTAGCGGGGGGAATCGGGCAGATACGCAGTATTTT. Translated, it gives CASSLVASGGNRADTQYF.

The chain recombines TRBV9 with TRBJ2-5; 7 nucleotides align to TRBD2. The ends lost 2 bases at V and 5 bases at J; junction bases unmatched: 9. The CDR3 loop spans 15 amino acids. Germline assignment: CDR1 SGDLS and CDR2 YYNGEE. This CDR3 is CASSVTGTTRETQYF. The CDR3 bases are TGTGCCAGCAGCGTGACCGGGACTACTCGTGAGACCCAGTACTTC.

The count of this clone is one. This chain links TRBV29-1 with TRBJ2-7; TRBD1 is a possible D gene (5 bases). V dropped 0 bases and J dropped 0 bases, with 12 bases sitting between them. CDR1 is SQVTM, CDR2 ANQGSEA, per germline. The CDR3 runs 15 residues. The CDR3 protein is CSVEDPGSASYEQYF. As DNA, the CDR3 is TGCAGCGTTGAAGATCCAGGGTCGGCCTCCTACGAGCAGTACTTC.

The chain recombines TRBV27 with TRBJ1-5; no firm D call. This CDR3 contains 14 residues. V was cut by 8 bases and J by 0 bases, with 11 bases left in between. Germline CDR1 reads MNHEY; CDR2 reads SMNVEV (reference sequence). The CDR3 DNA sequence: TGTGCCAGCGGAGTGGATAATAGCAATCAGCCCCAGCATTTT. Its protein product is CASGVDNSNQPQHF.

This clone appeared once. V usage is TRBV6-4 and J usage is TRBJ2-1; 14 positions agree with TRBD2. V gave up 2 bases and J gave up 8 bases; unmatched junction bases: 2. The CDR3 is 15 amino acids. Germline V lookup: CDR1 MRHNA, CDR2 SNTAGT. The CDR3 here is CASSDGTSGGHEQFF. Here the CDR3 DNA reads TGTGCCAGCAGTGACGGGACTAGCGGGGGTCATGAGCAGTTCTTC.

The rearrangement uses TRBV5-4 and TRBJ1-2, with TRBD1 identical over 11 bases. The CDR3 length is 16 residues. J lost 7 bases, V lost 5 bases, and 13 bases had no gene match. CDR1 is SGHNT and CDR2 is YYREEE in the germline V gene (reference sequence). CDR3 DNA: TGTGCCAGCAGTCGGACAGGGGGCGAAAGGGAGTCTGGCTACACCTTC. Protein sequence: CASSRTGGERESGYTF. Full variable domain (rest looked up from reference TRBV5-4 and TRBJ1-2): ETGVTQSPTHLIKTRGQQVTLRCSSQSGHNTVSWYQQALGQGPQFIFQYYREEENGRGNFPPRFSGLQFPNYSSELNVNALELDDSALYLCASSRTGGERESGYTFGSGTRLTVV.

The chain has TRBV6-1 and TRBJ1-1, with D hard to call. Germline CDR1 MNHNS, CDR2 SASEGT. The CDR3 has 12 amino acids. V lost 3 bases and J lost 10, with 12 bases in between. CDR3 region: CASSDGGRPAFF. The CDR3 DNA follows: TGTGCCAGCAGTGACGGCGGCCGACCAGCTTTCTTT.

This clone was recorded once. This sequence joins TRBV6-2 or TRBV6-3 and TRBJ2-1, with 9 bases lining up with TRBD2. J gave up 1 base and V 0 bases, and 16 bases lay outside the gene matches. Germline V lookup: CDR1 MNHEY, CDR2 SVGEGT. This CDR3 region has 21 residues. The CDR3 loop reads CASSYSRVVAAGGWSYNEQFF. The CDR3 DNA sequence: TGTGCCAGCAGTTACTCGAGGGTGGTGGCGGCGGGAGGGTGGTCCTACAATGAGCAGTTCTTC.